Following are 27 T cell receptor beta chains from one sample sequenced in a study of T-cell reconstitution after alpha-beta-depleted transplantation in children. Unique molecular identifiers were used to barcode this TCRbeta library. MiXCR was run by TCRdb on the PCR reads, yielding one entry per CDR3 protein. The repertoire holds about 250,000 distinct CDR3 sequences, with 20% to 30% as singletons. The material sequenced was PBMCs, mostly from graft donor cells, taken 360 days after TCRalphabeta/CD19-depleted stem cell transplant. The receptors shown here come from a female patient between 2 and 15 years old who had a stem cell transplant for congenital amegakaryocytic thrombocytopenia, so the T cells may come from the graft donor.

This clonotype was recorded many times. The genes are TRBV5-1 and TRBJ2-5; TRBD2 matches 7 bases. With 3 bases clipped from V and 3 bases from J, the junction kept 5 bases outside the gene matches. CDR3 size: 14 residues. The germline gives CDR1 SGHRS, CDR2 YFSETQ. CDR3 loop: CASSYTSVKETQYF. The CDR3 region has the DNA TGCGCCAGCAGCTATACTAGCGTGAAAGAGACCCAGTACTTC.

V is TRBV4-3 and J is TRBJ2-7, with D perhaps matching TRBD1 (6 bases). The CDR3 totals 17 residues. Per germline, CDR1 LGHNA and CDR2 YSLEER. V lost 3 bases and J 5 bases, leaving 23 bases between the germline ends. In DNA form, the CDR3 reads TGCGCCAGCAGCCATGCGTCCGGGACAACCAATCCGGACGAGCAGTACTTC. As protein: CASSHASGTTNPDEQYF.

This clonotype was seen more than once but under ten times. The chain links TRBV9 to TRBJ2-2; weak D call: TRBD1 (6 bases). The CDR3 is 15 amino acids. Trimming removed 1 base from V and 1 base from J, with 8 bases in between. CDR1 SGDLS and CDR2 YYNGEE come from the germline V gene. CDR3 bases: TGTGCCAGCAGCGTAACAGGGCTGAACACCGGGGAGCTGTTTTTT. It yields the protein CASSVTGLNTGELFF. Full variable domain (remainder filled in from reference TRBV9 and TRBJ2-2): DSGVTQTPKHLITATGQRVTLRCSPRSGDLSVYWYQQSLDQGLQFLIQYYNGEERAKGNILERFSAQQFPDLHSELNLSSLELGDSALYFCASSVTGLNTGELFFGEGSRLTVL.

This clonotype was seen at least ten times. CDR3 residues: CASRRGGSYNEQFF. The CDR3 region has the DNA TGTGCCAGCAGGCGTGGAGGCTCCTACAATGAGCAGTTCTTC. The rearrangement links TRBV12-3 or TRBV12-4 to TRBJ2-1; a possible D gene is TRBD2 (5 bases). The CDR3 consists of 14 residues. The V and J ends lost 6 bases and 0 bases respectively, with 9 bases between them.

The chain links TRBV5-1 to TRBJ1-6; D gene ambiguous. Trimming removed 0 bases at V and 0 bases at J, with 7 bases between. The CDR3 loop spans 16 amino acids. Germline CDR1 is SGHRS and CDR2 is YFSETQ. The CDR3 nucleotides are TGCGCCAGCAGCTTGGTACCCGGCTCCTATAATTCACCCCTCCACTTT. This gives the protein CASSLVPGSYNSPLHF.

This clonotype was observed a single time. The V call is TRBV6-1, the J call TRBJ2-5; no firm D call. CDR3 length equals 18 residues. Germline V gene sequence: CDR1 MNHNS, CDR2 SASEGT. Trimming cost V 6 bases and J 1 base, with 24 bases left between them. In DNA, the CDR3 is TGTGCCAGCAGCCAAGGACGGTCCCTGATATACGTCCAAGAGACCCAGTACTTC. This sequence encodes CASSQGRSLIYVQETQYF.

The sample holds many counts of this clonotype. The rearrangement joins TRBV12-3 or TRBV12-4 to TRBJ1-2, with D tentatively TRBD1 (5 bases). CDR3 size: 12 residues. V was pared by 1 base and J by 10 bases, with 10 bases between. The CDR3 sequence: CASSLVVGDYTF. For the CDR3, the DNA is TGTGCCAGCAGTTTAGTGGTGGGGGACTACACCTTC.

There are a few counts of this clonotype. The rearrangement uses TRBV4-1 and TRBJ2-3; D is possibly TRBD1 (7 bases). The CDR3 contains 16 residues. Germline lookup yields CDR1 MGHRA and CDR2 YSYEKL. Trimming took 4 bases from V and 4 from J, leaving 18 bases between them. The CDR3: CASSRQGGRSPDTQYF. The CDR3, as DNA: TGCGCCAGCAGCCGCCAGGGGGGCCGTTCGCCAGATACGCAGTATTTT.

The chain combines TRBV10-3 with TRBJ1-2; a possible D gene is TRBD1 (6 bases). V lost 4 bases, J lost 2 bases, and 8 bases lay in between. The CDR3 covers 13 residues. Germline values: CDR1 ENHRY, CDR2 SYGVKD. The DNA of the CDR3 is TGTGCCATCAGTGGGACAGCCAACTATGGCTACACCTTC. This encodes CAISGTANYGYTF.

This clonotype appeared a few times. This chain links TRBV4-1 with TRBJ2-2; D uncertain. Per germline, CDR1 MGHRA and CDR2 YSYEKL. There are 19 residues in the CDR3. The V end lost 1 base, the J end lost 1 base, and 19 bases lay between the germline ends. This CDR3 is CASSQGFYDRAKNTGELFF. DNA of the CDR3: TGCGCCAGCAGCCAAGGCTTTTACGACCGGGCAAAGAACACCGGGGAGCTGTTTTTT.

The chain combines TRBV7-2 with TRBJ2-3; 12 nucleotides align to TRBD2. The CDR3 spans 16 residues. CDR1 is SGHTA, CDR2 FQGNSA, per germline. With 1 base clipped from V and 3 bases from J, the junction kept 2 bases outside the gene matches. The CDR3 protein is CASSLGTSGRTDTQYF. CDR3 bases: TGTGCCAGCAGCTTAGGCACTAGCGGGAGGACAGATACGCAGTATTTT.

This clonotype was observed a handful of times. This sequence joins TRBV4-3 and TRBJ2-2; weak D call: TRBD1 (6 bases). CDR3 size: 16 residues. V dropped 8 bases and J dropped 2 bases, with 18 bases sitting between them. The germline gives CDR1 LGHNA, CDR2 YSLEER. Here the CDR3 reads CASASYRDTNTGELFF. The CDR3 DNA follows: TGCGCCAGCGCGTCCTACCGGGACACCAACACCGGGGAGCTGTTTTTT.

V and J are TRBV20-1 and TRBJ1-2, with no clear D. V dropped 0 bases and J dropped 5 bases, with 7 bases sitting between them. CDR3 length: 12 residues. CDR1 and CDR2 (germline): DFQATT, SNEGSKA (reference sequence). CDR3 loop: CSAREFRYGYTF. The CDR3 DNA is TGCAGTGCTAGAGAATTCCGGTATGGCTACACCTTC.

This clonotype was picked up a small number of times. The rearrangement joins TRBV14 to TRBJ2-2; either TRBD1 or TRBD2 may supply D (5 bases each). Germline values: CDR1 SGHDN, CDR2 FVKESK. Trimming took off 2 bases at V and 6 bases at J, with 10 bases between the two ends. The CDR3 is 14 residues long. CDR3 DNA sequence: TGTGCCAGCAGCCAAACTAGGGGCCCCGGGGAGCTGTTTTTT. Residues: CASSQTRGPGELFF.

A few counts support this clonotype. The chain employs TRBV20-1 and TRBJ1-1; the D gene is possibly TRBD1 (6 bases). Germline V gene data show CDR1 as DFQATT and CDR2 as SNEGSKA (reference sequence). The CDR3 is 12 amino acids. With 6 bases removed from V and 1 base from J, the gap between germline ends came to 9 bases. The CDR3 DNA sequence: TGCAGTGCGGGACATTCGAACACTGAAGCTTTCTTT. This gives the protein CSAGHSNTEAFF.

There are a few counts of this clonotype. One junction end does not reproduce the germline sequence, and a read error may be involved. The genes are TRBV14 and TRBJ2-7; D is perhaps TRBD1 or TRBD2 (5 bases each). This CDR3 spans 13 amino acids. The germline gives CDR1 SGHDN, CDR2 FVKESK. The CDR3 reads CASSPTTGTKGCF. CDR3 DNA: TGTGCCAGCAGCCCCACCACCGGGACCAAAGGTTGCTTC. The full variable domain, completed using reference TRBV14 and TRBJ2-7, is EAGVTQFPSHSVIEKGQTVTLRCDPISGHDNLYWYRRVMGKEIKFLLHFVKESKQDESGMPNNRFLAERTGGTYSTLKVQPAELEDSGVYFCASSPTTGTKGCFGPGTRLTVT.

The rearrangement links TRBV30 to TRBJ2-2; D may correspond to TRBD1 or TRBD2 (5 bases each). Germline CDR1 is GTSNPN and CDR2 is SVGIG (reference sequence). The CDR3 spans 15 residues. Trimming cost V 0 bases and J 6 bases, with 14 bases left between them. CDR3 amino acids: CAWSVLRGVPGELFF. Here the CDR3 DNA reads TGTGCCTGGAGTGTACTTCGAGGGGTTCCCGGGGAGCTGTTTTTT.

The V and J genes are TRBV20-1 and TRBJ2-3; 7 bases fit TRBD1. The CDR3 extends over 14 amino acids. J lost 4 bases, V lost 2 bases, and 6 bases had no gene match. In germline, CDR1 is DFQATT, CDR2 SNEGSKA (reference sequence). CDR3 bases: TGCAGTGCTAGAAGAAGACAGGGCGCAGATACGCAGTATTTT. Encoded protein: CSARRRQGADTQYF.

V and J are TRBV6-2 or TRBV6-3 and TRBJ2-1, with a weak D call TRBD2 (6 bases). The CDR3 totals 14 residues. Trimming left V 6 bases short and J 5 bases short, with 14 bases between. Germline CDR1 MNHEY, CDR2 SVGEGT. The CDR3 here is CASRGGGQDNEQFF. CDR3 nucleotides: TGTGCCAGCAGGGGGGGTGGCCAAGACAATGAGCAGTTCTTC.

The rearrangement links TRBV4-1 to TRBJ2-6; D unclear. The CDR3 is 14 amino acids. Trimming left V 0 bases short and J 4 bases short, with 4 bases between. CDR1 and CDR2 from the germline V gene are MGHRA and YSYEKL. CDR3 residues: CASSQDTGANVLTF. The CDR3 region has the DNA TGCGCCAGCAGCCAAGATACCGGGGCCAACGTCCTGACTTTC.

The rearrangement links TRBV5-6 to TRBJ1-4; 7 bases are shared with TRBD1. The CDR3 is 14 residues long. Germline trimming cut 5 bases from V and 6 bases from J; bases unmatched to any gene: 7. Germline V CDR1 and CDR2: SGHDT, YYEEEE. The CDR3 nucleotides read TGTGCCAGCAGTCCGACAGGGCTGCATGAAAAACTGTTTTTT. This translates into CASSPTGLHEKLFF.

CDR3 in DNA: TGTGCCAGCAGCTTATCCCGGGATTCCACAGATACGCAGTATTTT. It codes for CASSLSRDSTDTQYF. V is TRBV7-3 and J is TRBJ2-3, with D perhaps matching TRBD2 (5 bases). Per the germline V gene, CDR1 is SGHTA and CDR2 is FQGTGA. The length of the CDR3 is 15 residues. Trimming cost V 2 bases and J 2 bases, with 11 bases left between them.

The chain couples TRBV28 to TRBJ2-1; perhaps D is TRBD1 or TRBD2 (5 bases each). Trimming took 3 bases from V and 8 from J, leaving 20 bases between them. Germline CDR1 MDHEN, CDR2 SYDVKM. The CDR3 is 16 amino acids. CDR3 sequence (DNA): TGTGCCAGCAGTTTTGGGGGTCTAGTGGTGTCACATGAGCAGTTCTTC. Translated: CASSFGGLVVSHEQFF.

The gene calls are TRBV29-1 and TRBJ1-3; possibly TRBD1 for D (5 bases). Between the trimmed V and J ends, which lost 6 bases and 0 bases, there was a span of 9 bases. Germline V CDR1 and CDR2: SQVTM, ANQGSEA. The CDR3 runs to 13 residues. The DNA of the CDR3 is TGCAGCGTATGGGACCACTCTGGAAACACCATATATTTT. Translating it yields CSVWDHSGNTIYF.

The J gene is TRBJ2-3, the V gene TRBV2; 7 positions agree with TRBD2. Unmatched junction bases numbered 3, after V lost 6 bases and J lost 0 bases. Germline V lookup: CDR1 SNHLY, CDR2 FYNNEI. The CDR3 extends over 14 amino acids. CDR3 coding DNA: TGTGCCAGCAGGGTTAGCGGGAGCACAGATACGCAGTATTTT. Translation: CASRVSGSTDTQYF.

There are a few counts of this clonotype. This chain uses TRBV5-1 with TRBJ2-5; 10 positions agree with TRBD1. The V gene end was trimmed by 2 bases and the J gene end by 3 bases; junction bases not matched to a gene: 7. The CDR3 extends over 16 amino acids. Germline CDR1 and CDR2: SGHRS and YFSETQ. The CDR3 sequence: CASSLRQGAPEETQYF. DNA of the CDR3: TGCGCCAGCAGCTTACGACAGGGGGCGCCCGAAGAGACCCAGTACTTC.

The genes are TRBV9 and TRBJ2-3; no firm D call. The CDR3 covers 15 residues. The ends were cut back, 0 bases at V and 3 bases at J, with 11 bases in the middle. CDR1 SGDLS and CDR2 YYNGEE come from the germline V gene. CDR3 region: CASSVATFLTDTQYF. CDR3 nucleotides: TGTGCCAGCAGCGTAGCTACGTTTTTGACAGATACGCAGTATTTT.